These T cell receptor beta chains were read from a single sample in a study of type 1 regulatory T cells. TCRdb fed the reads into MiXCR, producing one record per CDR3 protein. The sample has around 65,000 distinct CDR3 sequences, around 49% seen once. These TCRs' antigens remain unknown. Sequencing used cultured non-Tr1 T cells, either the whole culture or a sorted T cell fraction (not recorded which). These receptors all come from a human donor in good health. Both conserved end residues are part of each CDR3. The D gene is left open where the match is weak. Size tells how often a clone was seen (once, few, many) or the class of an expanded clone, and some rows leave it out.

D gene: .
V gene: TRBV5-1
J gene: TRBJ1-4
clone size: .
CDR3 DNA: TGCGCCAGCAGCTTGGTGGCTGCAACTAATGAAAAACTGTTTTTT
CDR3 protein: CASSLVAATNEKLFF

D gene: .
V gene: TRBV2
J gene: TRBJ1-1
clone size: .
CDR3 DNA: TGTGCCAGCAGGGAGGGGACGATGAACACTGAAGCTTTCTTT
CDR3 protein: CASREGTMNTEAFF

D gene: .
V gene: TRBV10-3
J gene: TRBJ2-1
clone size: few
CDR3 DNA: TGTGCCATCAAGGCCCCCCTAGTTAATGAGCAGTTCTTC
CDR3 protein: CAIKAPLVNEQFF

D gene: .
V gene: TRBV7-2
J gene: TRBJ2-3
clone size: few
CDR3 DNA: TGTGCCAGCAGCTTACGTCCTAGAACGAGCACAGATACGCAGTATTTT
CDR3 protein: CASSLRPRTSTDTQYF

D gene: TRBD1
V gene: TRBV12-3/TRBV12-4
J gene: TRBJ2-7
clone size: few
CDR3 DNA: TGTGCCAGCAGTTTGCTCTATTCCGGGACAGGGGTCGGGGAGCAGTACTTC
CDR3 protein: CASSLLYSGTGVGEQYF

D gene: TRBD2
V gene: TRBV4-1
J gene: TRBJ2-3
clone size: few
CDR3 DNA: TGCGCCAGCAGCCAAGACGGGGGGTCTAGCACAGATACGCAGTATTTT
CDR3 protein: CASSQDGGSSTDTQYF

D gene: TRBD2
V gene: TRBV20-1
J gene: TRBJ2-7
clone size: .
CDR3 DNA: TGCAGTGCTGGCACCGTACTAGCGGGGTACTCCTACGAGCAGTACTTC
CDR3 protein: CSAGTVLAGYSYEQYF

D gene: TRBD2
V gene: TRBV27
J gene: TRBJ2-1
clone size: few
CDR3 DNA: TGTGCCAGCAGTTACGGTAGCGGGGGGGCGAATGAGCAGTTCTTC
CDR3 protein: CASSYGSGGANEQFF

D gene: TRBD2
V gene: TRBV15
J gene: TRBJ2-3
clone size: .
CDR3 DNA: TGTGCCACCAGCGCACGTCGGGCGGGGGGGCAAGATACGCAGTATTTT
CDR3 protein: CATSARRAGGQDTQYF

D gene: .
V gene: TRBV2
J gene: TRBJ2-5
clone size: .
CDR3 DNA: TGTGCCAGCAGAGAAATTCAAGAGACCCAGTACTTC
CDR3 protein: CASREIQETQYF

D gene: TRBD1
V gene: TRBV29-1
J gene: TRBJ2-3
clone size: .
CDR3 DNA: TGCAGCGCTGCGACAGGGACGATCGCAGATACGCAGTATTTT
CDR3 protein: CSAATGTIADTQYF

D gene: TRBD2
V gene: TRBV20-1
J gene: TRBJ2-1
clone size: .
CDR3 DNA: TGCAGTGCTTTTGTTTTTTGCGGGGGGGCTTACAATGAGCAGTTCTTC
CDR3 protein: CSAFVFCGGAYNEQFF

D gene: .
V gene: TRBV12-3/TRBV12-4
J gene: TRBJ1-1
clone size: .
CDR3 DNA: TGTGCCAGCAGTTTATTCGGGGGAAGTGAAGCTTTCTTT
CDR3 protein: CASSLFGGSEAFF

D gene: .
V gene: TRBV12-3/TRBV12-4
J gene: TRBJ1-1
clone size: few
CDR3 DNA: TGTGCCAGCAGTTTTATGGTGAACACTGAAGCTTTCTTT
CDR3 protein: CASSFMVNTEAFF

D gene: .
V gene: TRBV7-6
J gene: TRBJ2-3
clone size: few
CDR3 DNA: TGTGCCAGCAGCTTAGGGAAGACAGATACGCAGTATTTT
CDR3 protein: CASSLGKTDTQYF

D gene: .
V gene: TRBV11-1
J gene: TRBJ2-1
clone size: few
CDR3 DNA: TGTGCCAGCACCCCAAGCTCCTACAATGAGCAGTTCTTC
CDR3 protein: CASTPSSYNEQFF

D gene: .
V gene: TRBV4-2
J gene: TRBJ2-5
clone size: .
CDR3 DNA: TGTGCCAGCAGCCGATCGGGGAAAGAGACCCAGTACTTC
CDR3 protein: CASSRSGKETQYF

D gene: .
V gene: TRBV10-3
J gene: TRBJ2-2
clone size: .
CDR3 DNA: TGTGCCACGTACAAGGGCCTGGACACCGGGGAGCTGTTTTTT
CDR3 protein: CATYKGLDTGELFF

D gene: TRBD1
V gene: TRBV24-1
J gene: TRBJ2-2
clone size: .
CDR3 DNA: TGTGCCACCAGCCGACAGGGTAGTAACACCGGGGAGCTGTTTTTT
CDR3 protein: CATSRQGSNTGELFF

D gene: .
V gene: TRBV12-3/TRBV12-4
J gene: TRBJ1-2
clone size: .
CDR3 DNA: TGTGCCAGCAGTTTCGGGGGGGGGAATGGCTACACCTTC
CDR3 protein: CASSFGGGNGYTF

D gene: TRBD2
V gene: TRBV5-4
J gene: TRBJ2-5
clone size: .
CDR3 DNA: TGTGCCAGCAGCAGCGGGGGGTCCCAAGAGACCCAGTACTTC
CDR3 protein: CASSSGGSQETQYF

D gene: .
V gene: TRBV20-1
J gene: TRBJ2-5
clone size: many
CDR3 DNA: TGCAGTGCTAGAAAGCCGGGACTAGAGACCCAGTACTTC
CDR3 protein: CSARKPGLETQYF

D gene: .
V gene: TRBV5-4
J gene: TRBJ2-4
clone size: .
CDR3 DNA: TGTGCCAGCAGCGATCCGGGAGCCAAAAACATTCAGTACTTC
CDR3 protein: CASSDPGAKNIQYF

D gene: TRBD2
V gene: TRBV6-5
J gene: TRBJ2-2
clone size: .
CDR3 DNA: TGTGCCAGCAGTTACTCGGGTCGCGGGGGGGCCAGCACCGGGGAGCTGTTTTTT
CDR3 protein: CASSYSGRGGASTGELFF

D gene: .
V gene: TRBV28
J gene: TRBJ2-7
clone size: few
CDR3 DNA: TGTGCCAGCAGTTTACCCTCCCGTGGGACCTACGAGCAGTACTTC
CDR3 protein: CASSLPSRGTYEQYF

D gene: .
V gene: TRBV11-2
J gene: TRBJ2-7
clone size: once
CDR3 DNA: TGTGCCAGCAGCTTAGGGGGCCAGGGAAACGAGCAGTACTTC
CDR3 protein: CASSLGGQGNEQYF

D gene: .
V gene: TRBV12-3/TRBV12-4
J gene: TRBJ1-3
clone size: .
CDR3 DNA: TGTGCCAGCAGTTCTCTGAGGCAGTTTTCGGTCTCTGGAAACACCATATATTTT
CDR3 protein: CASSSLRQFSVSGNTIYF

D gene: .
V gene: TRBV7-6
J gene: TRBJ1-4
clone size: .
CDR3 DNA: TGTGCCAGCAGCTTAGACTCGAACAGGGATAGGGAACTGTTTTTT
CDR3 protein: CASSLDSNRDRELFF

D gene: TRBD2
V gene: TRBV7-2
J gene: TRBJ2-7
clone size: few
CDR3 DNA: TGTGCCAGCAGCAGAGTGGTGACTAGCGGGGGGGAGCAGTACTTC
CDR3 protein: CASSRVVTSGGEQYF

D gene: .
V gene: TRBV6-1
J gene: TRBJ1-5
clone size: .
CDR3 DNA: TGTGCCAGCAGCTCGGAACCGCGCTTGAGGGATCAGCCCCAGCATTTT
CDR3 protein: CASSSEPRLRDQPQHF

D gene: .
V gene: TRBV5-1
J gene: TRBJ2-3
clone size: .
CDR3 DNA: TGCGCCAGCAGCTTGGCACAGAGTAGCACAGATACGCAGTATTTT
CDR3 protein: CASSLAQSSTDTQYF

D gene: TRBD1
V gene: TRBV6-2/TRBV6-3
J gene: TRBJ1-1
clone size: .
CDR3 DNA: TGTGCCAGCAGTTACTCGAGGACAGGACAATTGTTAATTGAAGCTTTCTTT
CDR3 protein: CASSYSRTGQLLIEAFF

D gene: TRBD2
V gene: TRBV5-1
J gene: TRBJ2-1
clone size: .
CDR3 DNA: TGCGCCAGCAGTGTTGCCTCCGGACTAGCGAGGAACAATGAGCAGTTCTTC
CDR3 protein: CASSVASGLARNNEQFF

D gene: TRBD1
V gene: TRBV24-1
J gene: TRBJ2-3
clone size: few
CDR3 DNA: TGTGCCACCAGTGATCCAGGGGGCTTGGGCACAGATACGCAGTATTTT
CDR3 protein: CATSDPGGLGTDTQYF

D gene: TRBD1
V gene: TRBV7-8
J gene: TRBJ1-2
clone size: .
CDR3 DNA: TGTGCCAGCAGCTGGGGGACAGACTATGGCTACACCTTC
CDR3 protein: CASSWGTDYGYTF

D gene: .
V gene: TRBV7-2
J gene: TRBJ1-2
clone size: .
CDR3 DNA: TGTGCCAGCAGCTTAGTCTCACCAGTTGGTGGCTACACCTTC
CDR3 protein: CASSLVSPVGGYTF

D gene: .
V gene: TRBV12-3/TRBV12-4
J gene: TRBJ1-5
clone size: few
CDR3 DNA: TGTGCCAGCAGTTTCTTGGGGGTTGGGCAGCCCCAGCATTTT
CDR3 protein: CASSFLGVGQPQHF

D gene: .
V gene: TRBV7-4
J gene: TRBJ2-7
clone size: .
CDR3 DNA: TGTGCCAGCAGCTTTGATGACCGGGACACTTGCTACGAGCAGTACTTC
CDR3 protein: CASSFDDRDTCYEQYF

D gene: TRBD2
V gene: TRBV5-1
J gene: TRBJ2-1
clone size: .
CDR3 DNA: TGCGCCAGCAGCTTGGAGCCAGCGGGGGCGAGCTCCTACAATGAGCAGTTCTTC
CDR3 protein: CASSLEPAGASSYNEQFF

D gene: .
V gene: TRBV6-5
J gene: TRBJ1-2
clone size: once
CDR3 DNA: TGTGCCAGCAGTCTTTGGGCCCTAGGAGGGGATAACTATGGCTACACCTTC
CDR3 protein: CASSLWALGGDNYGYTF

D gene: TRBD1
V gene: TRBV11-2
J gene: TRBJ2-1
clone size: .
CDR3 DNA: TGTGCCAGCAGCTCCGACCTACGACAGGGGGCCCATGAGCAGTTCTTC
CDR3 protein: CASSSDLRQGAHEQFF

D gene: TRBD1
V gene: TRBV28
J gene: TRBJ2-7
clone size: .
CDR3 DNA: TGTGCCAGCAGGGGCCCTTCGACAGGGTCCTACGAGCAGTACTTC
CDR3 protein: CASRGPSTGSYEQYF

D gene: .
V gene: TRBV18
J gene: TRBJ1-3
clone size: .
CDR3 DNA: TGTGCCAGCTCACCACCCGCCAGCCGAAACACCATATATTTT
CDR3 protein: CASSPPASRNTIYF

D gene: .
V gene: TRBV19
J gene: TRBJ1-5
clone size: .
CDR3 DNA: TGTGCCAGTAGCGGGGGGGGCGGATCTATAGACTATCAGCCCCAGCATTTT
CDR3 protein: CASSGGGGSIDYQPQHF

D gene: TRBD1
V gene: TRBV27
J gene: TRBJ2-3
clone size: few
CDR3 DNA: TGTGCCAGCAGCTTATCGACAGGGCTTGGCACAGATACGCAGTATTTT
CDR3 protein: CASSLSTGLGTDTQYF

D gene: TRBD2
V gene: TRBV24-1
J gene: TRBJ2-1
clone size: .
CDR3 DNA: TGTGCCACCAGTGACCTCAAGCGGGGGGCTTACAATGAGCAGTTCTTC
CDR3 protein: CATSDLKRGAYNEQFF

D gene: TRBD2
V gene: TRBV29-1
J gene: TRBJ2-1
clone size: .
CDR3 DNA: TGCAGCGTTGAAGCCAAACTTCTAGCGGGGGGGCCGAATGAGCAGTTCTTC
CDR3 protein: CSVEAKLLAGGPNEQFF

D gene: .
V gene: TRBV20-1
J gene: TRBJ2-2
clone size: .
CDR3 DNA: TGCAGTGCTAGGAAACAGGTGAACACCGGGGAGCTGTTTTTT
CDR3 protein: CSARKQVNTGELFF

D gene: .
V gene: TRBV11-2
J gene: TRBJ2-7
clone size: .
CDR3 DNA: TGTGCCAGCAGCCCCGAAGGGGGGCCCACCTACGAGCAGTACTTC
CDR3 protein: CASSPEGGPTYEQYF

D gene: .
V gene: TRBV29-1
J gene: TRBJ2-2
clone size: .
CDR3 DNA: TGCAGCGTTGCGGGACGGGCCTCCACCGGGGAGCTGTTTTTT
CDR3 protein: CSVAGRASTGELFF

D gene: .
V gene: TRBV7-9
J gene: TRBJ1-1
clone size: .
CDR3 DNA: TGTGCCAGCAGCCAAGGGGCCTATCGGACGAACACTGAAGCTTTCTTT
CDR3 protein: CASSQGAYRTNTEAFF

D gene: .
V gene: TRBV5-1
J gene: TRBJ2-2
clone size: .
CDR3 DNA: TGCGCTACCCAAATCCGACAAGGGCCCGGGGAGCTGTTTTTT
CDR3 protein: CATQIRQGPGELFF

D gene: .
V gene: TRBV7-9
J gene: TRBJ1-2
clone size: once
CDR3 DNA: TGTGCCAGCAGCCGTGGCTTTGGGGAGTATGGCTACACCTTC
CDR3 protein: CASSRGFGEYGYTF

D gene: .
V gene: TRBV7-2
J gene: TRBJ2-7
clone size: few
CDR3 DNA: TGTGCCAGCAGCTTTGCCCGACAGGACGAGCAGTACTTC
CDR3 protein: CASSFARQDEQYF

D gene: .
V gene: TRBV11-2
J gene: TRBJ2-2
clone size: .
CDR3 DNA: TGTGCCAGCAGCTTGACAGGGTGGACCGGGGGGCTGTTTTTT
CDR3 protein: CASSLTGWTGGLFF

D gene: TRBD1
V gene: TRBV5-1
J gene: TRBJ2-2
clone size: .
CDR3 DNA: TGCGCCAGCAGCTTGATCAGGACAGGGTTAAACACCGGGGAGCTGTTTTTT
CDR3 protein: CASSLIRTGLNTGELFF

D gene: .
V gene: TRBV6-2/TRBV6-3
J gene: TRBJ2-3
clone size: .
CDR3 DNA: TGTGCCAGCAGGACGCACACGGGGGCAGATACGCAGTATTTT
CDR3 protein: CASRTHTGADTQYF

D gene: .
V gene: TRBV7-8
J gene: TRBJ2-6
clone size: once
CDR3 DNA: TGTGCCAGCAGCCCCGTTCTGTCGGGCGGAACCCAAGGGGCCAACGTCCTGACTTTC
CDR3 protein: CASSPVLSGGTQGANVLTF

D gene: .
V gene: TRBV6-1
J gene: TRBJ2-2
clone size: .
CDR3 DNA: TGTGCCAGTGGGTACGCTGAAGGCACCGGGGAGCTGTTTTTT
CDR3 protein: CASGYAEGTGELFF

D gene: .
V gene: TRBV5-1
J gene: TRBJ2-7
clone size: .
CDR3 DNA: TGCGCCAGCAGCCCCGGGTTCGGGGAGTTCATCTCCTACGAGCAGTACTTC
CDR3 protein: CASSPGFGEFISYEQYF